These T cell receptor beta chains were read from a single sample in a study of OX40 agonist ivuxolimab in advanced cancers. Measured with immunoSEQ multiplex PCR; TCRdb has only the in-frame clones, and not every one. This sample has tens of thousands of clones; around 91% occur once, and the top ten carry around 0.4%. The sequencing here drew on CD4+ or CD8+ T cells sorted from blood, taken in a trial of the OX40 agonist ivuxolimab. These TCRs come from an adult with an advanced solid tumor such as melanoma, head and neck, liver or kidney cancer. The CDR3 runs from the conserved cysteine through the conserved F or W. Fields, in order: clone size, CDR3 length, D gene, V gene, J gene, CDR3 DNA, CDR3 protein. D genes are given only for firm matches. Size is omitted from some rows. Given values are once, few, many or a class for expanded clones.

abundance: NA
len: 16
d_gene: TRBD1
v_gene: TRBV7-8
j_gene: TRBJ2-2
CDR3nt: TGTGCCAGCAGCTTCGCCGGGACAGGGGGAACCGGGGAGCTGTTTTTT
CDR3aa: CASSFAGTGGTGELFF

abundance: once
len: 14
d_gene: TRBD1
v_gene: TRBV19
j_gene: TRBJ1-4
CDR3nt: TGTGCCAGTAGTGGGACAGGTACCCCTGAAAAACTGTTTTTT
CDR3aa: CASSGTGTPEKLFF

abundance: NA
len: 13
d_gene: TRBD1
v_gene: TRBV30
j_gene: TRBJ1-3
CDR3nt: TGTGCCTTTGACAGGGGGTTGGGAAACACCATATATTTT
CDR3aa: CAFDRGLGNTIYF

abundance: once
len: 16
d_gene: NA
v_gene: TRBV10-3
j_gene: TRBJ2-2
CDR3nt: TGTGCCATCAGTGAGGGTAAGGGGGTCTCCACCGGGGAGCTGTTTTTT
CDR3aa: CAISEGKGVSTGELFF

abundance: few
len: 16
d_gene: TRBD2
v_gene: TRBV5-1
j_gene: TRBJ2-1
CDR3nt: TGCGCCAGCAGCTTGTACGGGACTAGCGGGAGCAATGAGCAGTTCTTC
CDR3aa: CASSLYGTSGSNEQFF

abundance: NA
len: 13
d_gene: NA
v_gene: TRBV19
j_gene: TRBJ2-3
CDR3nt: TGTGCCAGTCTAAACGGGGACACAGATACGCAGTATTTT
CDR3aa: CASLNGDTDTQYF

abundance: NA
len: 18
d_gene: TRBD2
v_gene: TRBV7-2
j_gene: TRBJ2-1
CDR3nt: TGTGCCAGCAGCTCAAGACTAGCGGGAAGCCGTACATACAATGAGCAGTTCTTC
CDR3aa: CASSSRLAGSRTYNEQFF

abundance: NA
len: 14
d_gene: NA
v_gene: TRBV6-5
j_gene: TRBJ2-3
CDR3nt: TGTGCCAGCAGTTACGGGTTTTTCACAGATACGCAGTATTTT
CDR3aa: CASSYGFFTDTQYF

abundance: NA
len: 13
d_gene: TRBD1
v_gene: TRBV19
j_gene: TRBJ2-3
CDR3nt: TGTGCTATTGCAGGGGGCCCGGGAGATACGCAGTATTTT
CDR3aa: CAIAGGPGDTQYF

abundance: NA
len: 15
d_gene: TRBD1
v_gene: TRBV19
j_gene: TRBJ1-5
CDR3nt: TGTGCCAGTAGTATAGACGGGACAGACAATCAGTCCCAGCATTTT
CDR3aa: CASSIDGTDNQSQHF

abundance: NA
len: 13
d_gene: NA
v_gene: TRBV7-9
j_gene: TRBJ2-1
CDR3nt: TGTGCCAGCAGGGTCTTCGGAGGCGATGAGCAGTTCTTC
CDR3aa: CASRVFGGDEQFF

abundance: NA
len: 17
d_gene: TRBD2
v_gene: TRBV5-1
j_gene: TRBJ2-3
CDR3nt: TGCGCCAGCAGCTTGGCCCTCTTAGCGGGAGGGCCAGATACGCAGTATTTT
CDR3aa: CASSLALLAGGPDTQYF

abundance: NA
len: 15
d_gene: TRBD1
v_gene: TRBV6-5
j_gene: TRBJ2-1
CDR3nt: TGTGCCAGCAGGATTACAGGGGGCCCTTACAATGAGCAGTTCTTC
CDR3aa: CASRITGGPYNEQFF

abundance: once
len: 19
d_gene: TRBD1
v_gene: TRBV4-3
j_gene: TRBJ1-2
CDR3nt: TGCGCCAGCAGCCAAGAAATCAGGACAGGGTATTTCGTTGGCTATGGCTACACCTTC
CDR3aa: CASSQEIRTGYFVGYGYTF

abundance: NA
len: 14
d_gene: TRBD1
v_gene: TRBV6-5
j_gene: TRBJ1-2
CDR3nt: TGTGCCAGCTACAAGGCCGGGACAGGGCCTGGCTACACCTTC
CDR3aa: CASYKAGTGPGYTF

abundance: NA
len: 14
d_gene: TRBD1
v_gene: TRBV5-4
j_gene: TRBJ1-2
CDR3nt: TGTGCCAGCAGCTCGAGTACAGGGGATCTTGGCTACACCTTC
CDR3aa: CASSSSTGDLGYTF

abundance: NA
len: 13
d_gene: NA
v_gene: TRBV30
j_gene: TRBJ1-6
CDR3nt: TGTGCCTGGAGTGTACAGTTGGATTCACCCCTCCACTTT
CDR3aa: CAWSVQLDSPLHF

abundance: NA
len: 16
d_gene: TRBD2
v_gene: TRBV19
j_gene: TRBJ2-4
CDR3nt: TGTGCCAGTACTCAACAGGTAGCCGGGGGGGAAAACATTCAGTACTTC
CDR3aa: CASTQQVAGGENIQYF

abundance: once
len: 20
d_gene: TRBD1
v_gene: TRBV19
j_gene: TRBJ1-3
CDR3nt: TGTGCCAGTAGTATAACGGGACAGGGGTCGTCAAAAAAATCTGGAAACACCATATATTTT
CDR3aa: CASSITGQGSSKKSGNTIYF